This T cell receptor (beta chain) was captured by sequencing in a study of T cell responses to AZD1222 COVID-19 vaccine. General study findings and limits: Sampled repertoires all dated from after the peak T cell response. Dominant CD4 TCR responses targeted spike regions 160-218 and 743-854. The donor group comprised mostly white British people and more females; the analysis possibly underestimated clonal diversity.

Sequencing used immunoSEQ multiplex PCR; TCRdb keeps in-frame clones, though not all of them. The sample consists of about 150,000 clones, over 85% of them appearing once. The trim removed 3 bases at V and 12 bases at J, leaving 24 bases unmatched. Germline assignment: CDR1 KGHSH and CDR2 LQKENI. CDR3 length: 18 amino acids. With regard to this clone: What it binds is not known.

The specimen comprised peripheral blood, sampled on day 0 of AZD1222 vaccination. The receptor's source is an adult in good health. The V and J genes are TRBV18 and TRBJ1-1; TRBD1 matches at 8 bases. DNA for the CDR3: TGTGCCAGCTCACCTAATTCGGCATATGGACAGGGCAGCGGGACGACTTTCTTT. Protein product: CASSPNSAYGQGSGTTFF.